A selection of T cell receptor beta chains follows, all from one sample in a study of blood T cell repertoires in COVID-19. TCRdb's copy holds only in-frame clones and misses some; the assay was immunoSEQ multiplex PCR. The sample has about 210,000 clones, about 90% seen once. Sequencing input: peripheral blood. Receptors originate from a young man with acute or convalescent COVID-19. Each CDR3 is given with its conserved first and last residue.

V gene	J gene	CDR3 protein
TRBV5-1	TRBJ1-2	CASTRSEHYGYTF
TRBV7-9	TRBJ2-5	CASSFRGGEETQYF
TRBV5-1	TRBJ2-4	CASSSTTSGGAVSKNIQYF
TRBV10-3	TRBJ1-2	CAISDSQVTGYGYTF
TRBV19	TRBJ1-2	CASSPHIAGYTF
TRBV6-4	TRBJ2-3	CASSESSGGSTTQYF
TRBV5-6	TRBJ1-5	CASSLEGAGNQPQHF
TRBV20-1	TRBJ1-2	CSASYMGQGGDGYTF
TRBV10-3	TRBJ2-1	CAISGTSGSGNEQFF
TRBV10-3	TRBJ2-7	CAISDVTASSYEQYF
TRBV30	TRBJ1-5	CAWTGVNSNQPQHF
TRBV7-8	TRBJ1-2	CASSLVPGVYGYTF
TRBV6-6	TRBJ1-3	CASSYSQGANTIYF
TRBV18	TRBJ2-7	CASSGTGTGGYEQYF
TRBV3-1/TRBV3-2	TRBJ2-1	CASSPSPSLATYNEQFF
TRBV7-3	TRBJ1-2	CASSPGGANYGYTF
TRBV19	TRBJ2-1	CASSSTMGLAGSSSYNEQFF
TRBV21-1	TRBJ2-7	CASSTSTGTYEQYF
TRBV28	TRBJ1-3	CASSFGRGSIYF
TRBV11-2	TRBJ2-1	CASSFPSGGKYNEQFF
TRBV2	TRBJ2-5	CASSGPAGVGVETQYF
TRBV9	TRBJ2-5	CASSVGPGQETQYF
TRBV18	TRBJ2-5	CASSPRSYQETQYF
TRBV7-3	TRBJ2-1	CASSVDRAAYNEQFF
TRBV6-1	TRBJ1-1	CASSEGGRFAEAFF